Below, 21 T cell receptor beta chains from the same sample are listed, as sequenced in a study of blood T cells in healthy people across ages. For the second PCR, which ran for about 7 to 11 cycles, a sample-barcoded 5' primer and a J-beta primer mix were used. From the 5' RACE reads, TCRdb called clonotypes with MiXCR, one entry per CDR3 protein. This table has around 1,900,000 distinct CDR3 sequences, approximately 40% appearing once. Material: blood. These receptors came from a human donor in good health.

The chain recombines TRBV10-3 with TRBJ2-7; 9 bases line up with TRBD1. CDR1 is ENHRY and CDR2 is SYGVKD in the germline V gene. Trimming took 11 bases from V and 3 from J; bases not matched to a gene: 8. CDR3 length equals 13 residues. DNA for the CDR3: TGTGCCGTCAAGGGACAGGGCCTCTACGAGCAGTACTTC. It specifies CAVKGQGLYEQYF.

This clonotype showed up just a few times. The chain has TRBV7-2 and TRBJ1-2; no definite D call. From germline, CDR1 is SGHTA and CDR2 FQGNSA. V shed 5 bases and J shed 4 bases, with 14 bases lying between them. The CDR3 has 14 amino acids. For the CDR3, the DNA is TGTGCCAGCAGCCCCACGGTCGGGAGCTATGGCTACACCTTC. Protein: CASSPTVGSYGYTF.

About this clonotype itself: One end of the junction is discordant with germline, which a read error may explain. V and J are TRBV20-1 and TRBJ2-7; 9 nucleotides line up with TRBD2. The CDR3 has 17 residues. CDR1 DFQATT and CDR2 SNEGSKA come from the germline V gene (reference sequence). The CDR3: CSAGDTQGSGGSYEQYF. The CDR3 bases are TGCAGTGCTGGAGATACTCAGGGTAGCGGGGGTTCCTACGAGCAGTACTTC.

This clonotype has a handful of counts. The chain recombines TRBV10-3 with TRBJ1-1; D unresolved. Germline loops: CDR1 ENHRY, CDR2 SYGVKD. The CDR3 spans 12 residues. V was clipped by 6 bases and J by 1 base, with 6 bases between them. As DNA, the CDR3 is TGTGCCATCAGACGTGGGAACACTGAAGCTTTCTTT. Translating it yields CAIRRGNTEAFF.

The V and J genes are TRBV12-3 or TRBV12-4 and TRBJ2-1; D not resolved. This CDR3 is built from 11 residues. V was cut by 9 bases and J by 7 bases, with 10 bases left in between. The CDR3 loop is CASTIANEQFF. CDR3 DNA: TGTGCCAGTACAATTGCGAATGAGCAGTTCTTC.

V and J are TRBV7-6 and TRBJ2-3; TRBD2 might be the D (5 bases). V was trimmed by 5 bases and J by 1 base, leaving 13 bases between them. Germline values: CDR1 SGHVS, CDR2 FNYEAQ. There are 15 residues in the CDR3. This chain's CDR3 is CASSTEGIGTDTQYF. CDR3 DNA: TGTGCCAGCAGCACCGAGGGTATCGGCACAGATACGCAGTATTTT.

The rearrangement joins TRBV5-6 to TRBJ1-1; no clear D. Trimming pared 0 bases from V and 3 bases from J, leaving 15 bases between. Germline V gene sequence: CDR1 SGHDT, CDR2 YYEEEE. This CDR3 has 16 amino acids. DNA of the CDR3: TGTGCCAGCAGCTTGGCCGGGATAGGGAGGGACACTGAAGCTTTCTTT. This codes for CASSLAGIGRDTEAFF. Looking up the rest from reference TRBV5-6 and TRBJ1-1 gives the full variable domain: DAGVTQSPTHLIKTRGQQVTLRCSPKSGHDTVSWYQQALGQGPQFIFQYYEEEERQRGNFPDRFSGHQFPNYSSELNVNALLLGDSALYLCASSLAGIGRDTEAFFGQGTRLTVV.

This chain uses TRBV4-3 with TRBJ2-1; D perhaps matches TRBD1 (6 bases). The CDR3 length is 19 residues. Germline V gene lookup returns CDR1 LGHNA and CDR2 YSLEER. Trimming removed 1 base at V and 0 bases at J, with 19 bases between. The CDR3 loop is CASSQAFYARGSSYNEQFF. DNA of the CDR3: TGCGCCAGCAGCCAAGCCTTCTACGCCAGGGGCAGCTCCTACAATGAGCAGTTCTTC.

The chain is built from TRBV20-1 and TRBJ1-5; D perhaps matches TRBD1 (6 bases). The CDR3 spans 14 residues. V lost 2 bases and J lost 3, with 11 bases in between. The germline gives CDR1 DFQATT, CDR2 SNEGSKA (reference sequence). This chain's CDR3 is CSARQGNHNQPQHF. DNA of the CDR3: TGCAGTGCTAGACAGGGGAACCACAATCAGCCCCAGCATTTT.

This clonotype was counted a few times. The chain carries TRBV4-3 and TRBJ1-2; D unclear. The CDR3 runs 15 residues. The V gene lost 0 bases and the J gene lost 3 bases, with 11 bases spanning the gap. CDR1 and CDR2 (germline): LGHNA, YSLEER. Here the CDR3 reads CASSQENRGYYGYTF. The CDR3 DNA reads TGCGCCAGCAGCCAAGAGAACAGAGGATACTATGGCTACACCTTC.

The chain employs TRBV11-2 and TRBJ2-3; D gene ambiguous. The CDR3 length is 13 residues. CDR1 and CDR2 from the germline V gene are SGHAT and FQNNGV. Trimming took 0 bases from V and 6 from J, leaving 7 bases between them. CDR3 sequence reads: CASSLDRSDTQYF. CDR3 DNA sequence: TGTGCCAGCAGCTTAGATCGGTCGGATACGCAGTATTTT.

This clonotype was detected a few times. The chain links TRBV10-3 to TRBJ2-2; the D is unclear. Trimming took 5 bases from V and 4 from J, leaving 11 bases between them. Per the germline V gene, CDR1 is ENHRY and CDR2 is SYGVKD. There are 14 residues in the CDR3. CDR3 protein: CAISPGSSTGELFF. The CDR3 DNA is TGTGCCATCAGTCCGGGTTCCAGCACCGGGGAGCTGTTTTTT.

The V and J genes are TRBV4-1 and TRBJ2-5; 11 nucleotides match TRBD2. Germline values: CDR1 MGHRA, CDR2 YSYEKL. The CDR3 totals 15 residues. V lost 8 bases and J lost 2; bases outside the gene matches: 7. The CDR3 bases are TGCGCCAGCTGCCTCCGGACTAGCGGGCAAGAGACCCAGTACTTC. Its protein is CASCLRTSGQETQYF.

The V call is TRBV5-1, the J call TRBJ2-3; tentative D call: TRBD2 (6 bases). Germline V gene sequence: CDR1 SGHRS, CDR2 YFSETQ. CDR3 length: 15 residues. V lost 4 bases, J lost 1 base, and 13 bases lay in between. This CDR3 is CASSNGEARTDTQYF. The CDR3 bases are TGCGCCAGCAGCAACGGGGAGGCCCGCACAGATACGCAGTATTTT.

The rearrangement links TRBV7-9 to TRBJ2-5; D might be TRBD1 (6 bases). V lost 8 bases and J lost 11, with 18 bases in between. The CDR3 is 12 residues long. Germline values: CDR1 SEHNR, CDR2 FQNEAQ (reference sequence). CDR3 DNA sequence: TGTGCCAGCGGCGACAGGTTGGGAGAGCAGTACTTC. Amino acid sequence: CASGDRLGEQYF.

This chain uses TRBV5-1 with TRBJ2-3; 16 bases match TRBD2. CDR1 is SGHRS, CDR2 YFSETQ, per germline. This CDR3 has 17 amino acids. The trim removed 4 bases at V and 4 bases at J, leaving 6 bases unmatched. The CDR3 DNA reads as TGCGCCAGCAGCCCGGGGACTAGCGGGGGGGCAGCAGATACGCAGTATTTT. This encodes CASSPGTSGGAADTQYF.

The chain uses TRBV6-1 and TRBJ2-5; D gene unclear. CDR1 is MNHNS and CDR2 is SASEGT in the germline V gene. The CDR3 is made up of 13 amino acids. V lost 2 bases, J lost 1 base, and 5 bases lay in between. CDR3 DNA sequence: TGTGCCAGCAGTGAAATACCCCAAGAGACCCAGTACTTC. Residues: CASSEIPQETQYF.

The CDR3 is CASSHSTGDQHEQYF. The CDR3 coding sequence is TGCGCCAGCAGCCACTCGACAGGGGATCAACACGAGCAGTACTTC. The chain carries TRBV4-3 and TRBJ2-7; 8 bases line up with TRBD1. The CDR3 extends over 15 amino acids. Germline V gene data show CDR1 as LGHNA and CDR2 as YSLEER. The V gene end was trimmed by 3 bases and the J gene end by 5 bases; junction bases not matched to a gene: 9.

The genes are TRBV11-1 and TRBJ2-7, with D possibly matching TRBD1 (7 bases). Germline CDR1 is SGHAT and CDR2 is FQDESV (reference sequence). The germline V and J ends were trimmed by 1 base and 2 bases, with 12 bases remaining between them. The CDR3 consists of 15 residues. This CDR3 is CASSLGGTAAYEQYF. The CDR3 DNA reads TGTGCCAGCAGCTTAGGCGGGACAGCCGCCTACGAGCAGTACTTC.

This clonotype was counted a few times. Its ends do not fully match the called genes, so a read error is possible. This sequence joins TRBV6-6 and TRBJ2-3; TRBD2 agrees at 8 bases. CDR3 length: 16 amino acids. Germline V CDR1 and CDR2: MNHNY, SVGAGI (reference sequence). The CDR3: CTSSRGLVFGPDTQYF. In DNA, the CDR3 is TGTACCAGCAGCCGGGGACTAGTTTTTGGTCCAGATACGCAGTATTTT.

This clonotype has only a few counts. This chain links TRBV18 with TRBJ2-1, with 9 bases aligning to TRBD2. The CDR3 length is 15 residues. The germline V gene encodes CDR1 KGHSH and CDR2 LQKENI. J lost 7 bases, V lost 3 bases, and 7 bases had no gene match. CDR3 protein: CASSPPGTSRNEQFF. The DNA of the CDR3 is TGTGCCAGCTCACCGCCCGGGACTAGCAGGAATGAGCAGTTCTTC. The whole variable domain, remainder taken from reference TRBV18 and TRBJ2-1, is NAGVMQNPRHLVRRRGQEARLRCSPMKGHSHVYWYRQLPEEGLKFMVYLQKENIIDESGMPKERFSAEFPKEGPSILRIQQVVRGDSAAYFCASSPPGTSRNEQFFGPGTRLTVL.